Described below is a single TCR beta chain sequence and its context. TCRdb re-called the 5' RACE reads, yielding one record per CDR3 amino acid sequence without DNA. The sample includes 170,000 or so distinct CDR3 sequences. Germline V lookup: CDR1 SEHNR, CDR2 FQNEAQ (reference sequence). The CDR3 extends over 15 amino acids. These data belong to a study of monozygotic twins with inflammatory bowel disease. The sequence came from a human donor with ulcerative colitis or Crohn's disease, or a healthy co-twin of an affected twin (not recorded which). The chain uses TRBV7-9 and TRBJ1-5; TCRdb proposes TRBD1, but this gene call is untestable without DNA. Sequencing was performed on blood. CDR3 in amino acids: CASSSDPGEDQPQHF. Supplemented by reference TRBV7-9 and TRBJ1-5, the full variable domain reads DTGVSQNPRHKITKRGQNVTFRCDPISEHNRLYWYRQTLGQGPEFLTYFQNEAQLEKSRLLSDRFSAERPKGSFSTLEIQRTEQGDSAMYLCASSSDPGEDQPQHFGDGTRLSIL.